Each of the 4 T cell receptor beta chains below was sequenced from the same sample in a study of T cell clonotyping in hematopoietic cell transplantation. The time point here: recipient sample about 28 days before transplant, after cytoreduction. TCRdb's table, derived via immunoSEQ multiplex PCR, lists solely in-frame clones and lacks some. The sample carries 65,000 to 80,000 clones, 95% to 97% recorded once. The sample in question was peripheral blood mononuclear cells, obtained before stem cell transplant. These receptors were taken from a woman aged 45-60 years with acute myeloid leukemia. Some clones in this sample may be carry-over from other donors' samples.

The gene calls are TRBV30 and TRBJ1-1; D is undetermined. The CDR3 spans 13 residues. The V gene's germline CDR1 is GTSNPN and CDR2 SVGIG (reference sequence). Trimming left V 2 bases short and J 6 bases short, with 13 bases between. CDR3 in DNA: TGTGCCTGGAGTTCGTTCAATCGGGCTGAAGCTTTCTTT. Translating it yields CAWSSFNRAEAFF. The complete variable domain, with remaining parts taken from reference TRBV30 and TRBJ1-1, reads SQTIHQWPATLVQPVGSPLSLECTVEGTSNPNLYWYRQAAGRGLQLLFYSVGIGQISSEVPQNLSASRPQDRQFILSSKKLLLSDSGFYLCAWSSFNRAEAFFGQGTRLTVV.

This clone was seen only once. The chain recombines TRBV7-9 with TRBJ1-1; D is unclear. CDR1 is SEHNR and CDR2 is FQNEAQ in the germline V gene (reference sequence). The CDR3 spans 12 residues. Trimming left V 4 bases short and J 1 base short, with 4 bases between. CDR3 bases: TGTGCCAGCAGCTACGGGAACACTGAAGCTTTCTTT. Translating it yields CASSYGNTEAFF.

V gene TRBV29-1 combines with J gene TRBJ1-2, with a possible D match to TRBD1 (5 bases). This CDR3 spans 11 amino acids. Trimming left V 4 bases short and J 10 bases short, with 13 bases between. The germline V gene has CDR1 SQVTM and CDR2 ANQGSEA. CDR3: CSVAGLRDYTF. DNA of the CDR3: TGCAGCGTTGCAGGACTCAGGGACTACACCTTC.

The genes are TRBV11-2 and TRBJ1-5; D gene unclear. Deletions cut 1 base from V and 3 bases from J, with 13 bases between. This CDR3 is 16 amino acids long. Per the germline V gene, CDR1 is SGHAT and CDR2 is FQNNGV. This CDR3 is CASSLAGRLPNQPQHF. Written as DNA, the CDR3 is TGTGCCAGCAGCTTAGCGGGGAGACTACCCAATCAGCCCCAGCATTTT.